This T cell receptor (beta chain) was identified in a study of blood T cell repertoires in COVID-19. About the research overall: T cells, B-cell-depleted T cells, or PBMCs supplied cDNA or gDNA.

Clones were sequenced by immunoSEQ multiplex PCR, and TCRdb holds only the in-frame ones, with some missing. The sample consists of 250,000 to 350,000 clones, around 88% of them appearing once. V was clipped by 5 bases and J by 7 bases, with 15 bases between them. The CDR3 loop spans 14 amino acids. The germline V gene encodes CDR1 SGHTA and CDR2 FQGTGA. This TCR was sampled from a woman in her twenties or thirties who had recovered from COVID-19. V is TRBV7-3 and J is TRBJ2-1; TRBD2 is a possible D gene (5 bases). The specimen sequenced was peripheral blood. In DNA form, the CDR3 reads TGTGCCAGCAGCCCCCCCGGGATCGAGAATGAGCAGTTCTTC. This encodes CASSPPGIENEQFF.